This TCR beta chain was sequenced in a study of cytomegalovirus exposure and HLA in healthy donors. Overall study results and limits: Analysis was carried out at a later point, and it linked a missense DCLRE1C variant to TCR beta V- and J-gene trimming. The records held CMV serostatus as the only immune exposure information.

This clone was counted only a few times. Its target is unknown. Germline is not matched at one junction end, which may reflect a read error. The PCR used 60 Vbeta and 13 Jbeta primers. Libraries were prepared by immunoSEQ multiplex PCR; TCRdb keeps only in-frame clonotypes and omits some of them. This sample yields 190,000 or so clones, of which roughly 80% are seen a single time; under 0.85% belongs to the top ten. CDR1 SGHNT and CDR2 YYREEE come from the germline V gene (reference sequence). The CDR3 loop spans 17 amino acids. The J gene is TRBJ2-1, the V gene TRBV5-4, with 7 bases matching TRBD2. The receptor comes from a boy aged 5-17 years in good health and CMV-seronegative. The sample was PBMCs. CDR3 loop: CATSSLDSGPPGDEQFF. The CDR3 DNA follows: TGTGCCACCAGCTCTTTGGATAGCGGGCCTCCCGGAGATGAGCAGTTCTTC.